The present T cell receptor (beta chain) was sequenced within a study of identical twins. A single record per CDR3 protein comes from TCRdb applying MiXCR to the 5' RACE reads. The sample has about 730,000 distinct CDR3 sequences; less than 25% are singletons. CDR1 is MNHEY, CDR2 SMNVEV, per germline (reference sequence). The V end was cut by 2 bases, the J end by 4 bases, with 15 bases between. CDR3 size: 15 residues. The sample also formed part of further work on T cells expressing NK-cell markers.

This receptor was obtained from a woman in her late teens or twenties in good health. The sequencing input was PBMCs. The chain recombines TRBV27 with TRBJ2-7; D might be TRBD2 (5 bases). The CDR3 sequence is CASSLDPAEAYEQYF. CDR3 bases: TGTGCCAGCAGTTTAGACCCAGCGGAGGCGTACGAGCAGTACTTC.